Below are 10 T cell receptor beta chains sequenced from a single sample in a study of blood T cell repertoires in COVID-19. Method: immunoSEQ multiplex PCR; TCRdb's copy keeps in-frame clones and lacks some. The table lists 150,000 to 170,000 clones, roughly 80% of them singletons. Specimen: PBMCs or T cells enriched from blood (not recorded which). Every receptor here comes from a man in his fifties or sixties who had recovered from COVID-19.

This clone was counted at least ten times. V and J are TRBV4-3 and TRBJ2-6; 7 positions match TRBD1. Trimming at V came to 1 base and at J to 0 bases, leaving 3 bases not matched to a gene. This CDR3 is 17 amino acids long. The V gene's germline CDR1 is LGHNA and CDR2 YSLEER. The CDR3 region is CASSQGDSSSGANVLTF. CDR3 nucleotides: TGCGCCAGCAGCCAAGGGGACAGTTCCTCTGGGGCCAACGTCCTGACTTTC.

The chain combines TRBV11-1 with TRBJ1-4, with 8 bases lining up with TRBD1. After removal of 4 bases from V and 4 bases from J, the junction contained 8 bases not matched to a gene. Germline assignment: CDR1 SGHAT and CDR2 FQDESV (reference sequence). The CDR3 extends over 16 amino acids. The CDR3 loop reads CASSYTPTGDNEKLFF. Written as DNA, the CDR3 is TGTGCCAGCAGCTACACGCCGACAGGGGATAATGAAAAACTGTTTTTT.

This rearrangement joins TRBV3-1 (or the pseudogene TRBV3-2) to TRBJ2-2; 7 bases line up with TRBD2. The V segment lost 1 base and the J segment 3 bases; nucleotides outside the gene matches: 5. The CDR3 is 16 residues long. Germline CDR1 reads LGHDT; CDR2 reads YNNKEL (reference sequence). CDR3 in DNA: TGTGCCAGCAGCCAAGTGTCTAGCGGCTACACCGGGGAGCTGTTTTTT. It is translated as CASSQVSSGYTGELFF.

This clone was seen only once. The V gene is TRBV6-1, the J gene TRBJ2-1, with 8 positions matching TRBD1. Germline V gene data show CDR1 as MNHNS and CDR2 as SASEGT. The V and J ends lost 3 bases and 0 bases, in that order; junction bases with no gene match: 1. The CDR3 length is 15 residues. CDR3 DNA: TGTGCCAGCAGTGAGGGGACAGGCTCCTACAATGAGCAGTTCTTC. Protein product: CASSEGTGSYNEQFF.

The CDR3 loop reads CASSWRRQGRISNYGYTF. CDR3 nucleotide sequence: TGTGCCAGCAGCTGGAGACGACAGGGGAGGATTTCGAACTATGGCTACACCTTC. The chain is built from TRBV5-8 and TRBJ1-2, with 8 bases lining up with TRBD1. With V trimmed by 3 bases and J by 2 bases, 15 bases remained unmatched. Germline V CDR1 and CDR2: SGHTS, YDEGEE. The CDR3 runs 18 residues.

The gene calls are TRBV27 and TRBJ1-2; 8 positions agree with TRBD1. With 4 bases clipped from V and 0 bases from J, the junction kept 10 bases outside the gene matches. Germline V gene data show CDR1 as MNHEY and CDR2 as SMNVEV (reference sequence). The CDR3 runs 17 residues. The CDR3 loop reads CASSSGAGGGSNYGYTF. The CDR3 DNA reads TGTGCCAGCAGTTCGGGGGCAGGGGGCGGTTCTAACTATGGCTACACCTTC.

The CDR3 DNA reads TGTGCCAGCACCCGGACTAGCGGGGGGAGATTGGAGCAGTTCTTC. Its protein is CASTRTSGGRLEQFF. The V call is TRBV28, the J call TRBJ2-1, with 14 bases matching TRBD2. This CDR3 has 15 residues. Germline trimming cut 7 bases from V and 10 bases from J; bases unmatched to any gene: 9. The germline V gene encodes CDR1 MDHEN and CDR2 SYDVKM. Full variable domain (remainder filled in from reference TRBV28 and TRBJ2-1): DVKVTQSSRYLVKRTGEKVFLECVQDMDHENMFWYRQDPGLGLRLIYFSYDVKMKEKGDIPEGYSVSREKKERFSLILESASTNQTSMYLCASTRTSGGRLEQFFGPGTRLTVL.

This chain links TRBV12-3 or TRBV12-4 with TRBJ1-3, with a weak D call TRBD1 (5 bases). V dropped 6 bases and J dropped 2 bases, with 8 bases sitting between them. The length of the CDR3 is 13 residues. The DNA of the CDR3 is TGTGCCAGCAGATCAGGGACTGGAAACACCATATATTTT. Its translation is CASRSGTGNTIYF.

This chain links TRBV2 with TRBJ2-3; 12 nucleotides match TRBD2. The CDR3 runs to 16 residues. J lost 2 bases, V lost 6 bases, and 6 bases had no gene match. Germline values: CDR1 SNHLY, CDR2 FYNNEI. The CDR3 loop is CASSLTSGGFTDTQYF. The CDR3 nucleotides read TGTGCCAGCAGCCTGACTAGCGGGGGCTTCACAGATACGCAGTATTTT.

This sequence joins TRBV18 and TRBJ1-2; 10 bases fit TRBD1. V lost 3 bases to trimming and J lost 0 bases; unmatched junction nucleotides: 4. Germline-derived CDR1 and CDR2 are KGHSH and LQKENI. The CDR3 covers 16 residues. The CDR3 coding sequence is TGTGCCAGCTCACCGGGACAGGGGATTCCTAACTATGGCTACACCTTC. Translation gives CASSPGQGIPNYGYTF.